This entry lists 15 T cell receptor beta chains sequenced from one sample in a study of identical twins' blood T cells (dated by TCRdb to 2012 to 2014). Receptors were amplified or captured by 5' RACE. Sequencing used an Illumina Genome Analyzer IIx. TCRdb ran its own pipeline on the public reads, namely fastp trimming at Q25 and MiXCR clone calling, and kept in-frame beta chains. Each CDR3 protein appears once, grouped with its most common genes and DNA. For this sample there are 300,000 to 450,000 distinct CDR3 sequences; 28% appear just once. The ten largest make up about 6% of the sample. What was sequenced was PBMCs. The receptors derive from a woman aged 18-49 years in good health.

This clonotype has a handful of counts. J is TRBJ1-5 and V is TRBV20-1; TRBD1 matches at 7 bases. The CDR3 is 12 residues long. The V and J ends lost 8 bases and 4 bases, in that order; junction bases with no gene match: 5. Per the germline V gene, CDR1 is DFQATT and CDR2 is SNEGSKA (reference sequence). CDR3 sequence (DNA): TGCAGTACAGGGGTAGGAAATCAGCCCCAGCATTTT. Protein product: CSTGVGNQPQHF.

Here the CDR3 DNA reads TGTGCCAGCAGCCTCAACCCGCAGTTCTTC. It yields the protein CASSLNPQFF. The V call is TRBV9, the J call TRBJ2-1, with D unresolved. The germline CDR1 and CDR2 sequences are SGDLS and YYNGEE. V dropped 4 bases and J dropped 12 bases, with 8 bases sitting between them. This CDR3 region has 10 residues. Full variable domain (remainder filled in from reference TRBV9 and TRBJ2-1): DSGVTQTPKHLITATGQRVTLRCSPRSGDLSVYWYQQSLDQGLQFLIQYYNGEERAKGNILERFSAQQFPDLHSELNLSSLELGDSALYFCASSLNPQFFGPGTRLTVL.

The chain couples TRBV20-1 to TRBJ1-5, with TRBD1 matching 7 bases. V was pared by 2 bases and J by 8 bases, with 12 bases of the junction left unmatched. The CDR3 loop spans 15 amino acids. Germline CDR1 is DFQATT and CDR2 is SNEGSKA (reference sequence). CDR3 nucleotide sequence: TGCAGTGCTAGAAGGCGCAGGGGGTCCACGGAGCCCCAGCATTTT. Protein sequence: CSARRRRGSTEPQHF.

The chain is built from TRBV24-1 and TRBJ1-1; D call uncertain. V was shortened by 4 bases and J by 7 bases, with 9 bases between the two germline ends. The germline V gene has CDR1 KGHDR and CDR2 SFDVKD. CDR3 length equals 12 residues. CDR3 nucleotides: TGTGCCACCAGTGACCCCCTACTTGAAGCTTTCTTT. Its protein product is CATSDPLLEAFF.

The chain combines TRBV5-6 with TRBJ1-4; 7 nucleotides agree with TRBD1. This CDR3 contains 13 residues. Losses at the gene ends were 2 bases for V and 17 bases for J; bases not matched to a gene: 12. Germline V lookup: CDR1 SGHDT, CDR2 YYEEEE. CDR3: CASSLQGWPPLFF. The CDR3 nucleotides read TGTGCCAGCAGCTTACAGGGGTGGCCCCCCCTTTTTTTT.

This chain connects TRBV12-3 or TRBV12-4 to TRBJ1-2; D call uncertain. This CDR3 has 11 amino acids. V was shortened by 3 bases and J by 6 bases, with 5 bases between the two germline ends. CDR3 nucleotides: TGTGCCAGCAGTTTCCGCAATGGCTACACCTTC. It specifies CASSFRNGYTF.

This clonotype has ten or more counts. The chain combines TRBV2 with TRBJ1-1; no clear D. The CDR3 is made up of 15 amino acids. Between the trimmed V and J ends, which lost 2 bases and 5 bases, there was a span of 15 bases. CDR1 is SNHLY and CDR2 is FYNNEI in the germline V gene. DNA for the CDR3: TGTGCCAGCAGTGAAAGGGTGACTTTAAGAACTGAAGCTTTCTTT. The encoded protein is CASSERVTLRTEAFF. Based on the CDR3 plus reference TRBV2 and TRBJ1-1, the full variable domain is EPEVTQTPSHQVTQMGQEVILRCVPISNHLYFYWYRQILGQKVEFLVSFYNNEISEKSEIFDDQFSVERPDGSNFTLKIRSTKLEDSAMYFCASSERVTLRTEAFFGQGTRLTVV.

This clonotype showed up just a few times. Compared with germline, one end of the junction differs, possibly owing to a read error. This chain connects TRBV7-6 to TRBJ2-1; 12 nucleotides agree with TRBD2. CDR1 and CDR2 (germline): SGHVS, FNYEAQ. CDR3 length: 13 residues. CDR3 sequence reads: CASSKKTSGGFIF. CDR3 bases: TGTGCCAGCAGCAAAAAAACTAGCGGGGGGTTCATCTTC.

This clonotype was seen at least ten times. The CDR3 DNA follows: TGCAGCCAAGGACAGGGGACAGATACGCAGTATTTT. Its protein is CSQGQGTDTQYF. The V gene is TRBV29-1, the J gene TRBJ2-3; 9 bases align to TRBD1. The length of the CDR3 is 12 residues. J was trimmed by 3 bases and V by 8 bases; bases with no gene match: 3. Germline assignment: CDR1 SQVTM and CDR2 ANQGSEA.

The V gene is TRBV2, the J gene TRBJ1-5; unclear D gene. The CDR3 contains 13 residues. The germline CDR1 and CDR2 sequences are SNHLY and FYNNEI. Trimming took 5 bases from V and 3 from J, leaving 8 bases between them. The CDR3 is CASSSDLNQPQHF. In nucleotides, the CDR3 is TGTGCCAGCAGTTCGGACCTCAATCAGCCCCAGCATTTT.

This chain uses TRBV6-2 or TRBV6-3 with TRBJ1-2; 7 bases line up with TRBD1. With 2 bases clipped from V and 3 bases from J, the junction kept 3 bases outside the gene matches. Germline V gene data show CDR1 as MNHEY and CDR2 as SVGEGT. This CDR3 spans 14 amino acids. CDR3 DNA: TGTGCCAGCAGTTACGGCGGGACAGACTATGGCTACACCTTC. Translation: CASSYGGTDYGYTF.

This clonotype occurred many times. The chain carries TRBV29-1 and TRBJ1-1, with no clear D. This CDR3 region has 15 residues. Trimming shortened V by 2 bases and J by 0 bases, and 13 bases separated the two germline ends. CDR1 SQVTM and CDR2 ANQGSEA come from the germline V gene. CDR3 residues: CSVEKKDILNTEAFF. Written as DNA, the CDR3 is TGCAGCGTTGAAAAAAAAGACATACTGAACACTGAAGCTTTCTTT.

This clonotype was recorded many times. V usage is TRBV14 and J usage is TRBJ2-2; D is uncertain. The V end lost 1 base, the J end lost 7 bases, and 13 bases lay between the germline ends. This CDR3 is 15 amino acids long. The germline V gene has CDR1 SGHDN and CDR2 FVKESK. The CDR3 is CASSQVQIGFGELFF. In DNA form, the CDR3 reads TGTGCCAGCAGCCAAGTACAAATCGGGTTCGGGGAGCTGTTTTTT. Combining the CDR3 with reference TRBV14 and TRBJ2-2 gives the whole variable domain EAGVTQFPSHSVIEKGQTVTLRCDPISGHDNLYWYRRVMGKEIKFLLHFVKESKQDESGMPNNRFLAERTGGTYSTLKVQPAELEDSGVYFCASSQVQIGFGELFFGEGSRLTVL.

The J gene is TRBJ1-6, the V gene TRBV10-3; tentatively, D is TRBD1 (6 bases). The CDR3 runs 13 residues. In germline, CDR1 is ENHRY, CDR2 SYGVKD. Trimming pared 11 bases from V and 6 bases from J, leaving 14 bases between. The CDR3 here is CAGRLQGNSPLHF. The CDR3 bases are TGTGCCGGAAGACTACAGGGTAATTCACCCCTCCACTTT.

The chain links TRBV7-8 to TRBJ2-2, with D perhaps TRBD2 (5 bases). CDR1 SGHVS and CDR2 FQNEAQ come from the germline V gene. This CDR3 is built from 14 residues. V lost 5 bases to trimming and J lost 6 bases, with 13 bases between them. The CDR3 spells CASSPTRAAGELFF. In DNA form, the CDR3 reads TGTGCCAGCAGCCCAACTAGAGCCGCCGGGGAGCTGTTTTTT. The whole variable domain, remainder taken from reference TRBV7-8 and TRBJ2-2, is GAGVSQSPRYKVAKRGQDVALRCDPISGHVSLFWYQQALGQGPEFLTYFQNEAQLDKSGLPSDRFFAERPEGSVSTLKIQRTQQEDSAVYLCASSPTRAAGELFFGEGSRLTVL.